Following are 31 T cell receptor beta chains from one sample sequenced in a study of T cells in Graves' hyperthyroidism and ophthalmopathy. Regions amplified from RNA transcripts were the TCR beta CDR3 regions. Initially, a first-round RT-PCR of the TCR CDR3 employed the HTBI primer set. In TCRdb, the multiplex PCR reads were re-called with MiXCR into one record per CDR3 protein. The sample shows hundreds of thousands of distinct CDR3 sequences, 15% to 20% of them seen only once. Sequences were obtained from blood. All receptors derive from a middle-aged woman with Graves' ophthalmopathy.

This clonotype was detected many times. The CDR3: CASSVMGTINEKLFF. The CDR3 region has the DNA TGTGCCAGCAGTGTGATGGGAACCATTAATGAAAAACTGTTTTTT. The gene calls are TRBV2 and TRBJ1-4; the D is unclear. From germline, CDR1 is SNHLY and CDR2 FYNNEI. The CDR3 sequence is 15 residues long. Trimming took off 4 bases at V and 4 bases at J, with 13 bases between the two ends. The full variable domain, with the rest looked up from reference TRBV2 and TRBJ1-4, is EPEVTQTPSHQVTQMGQEVILRCVPISNHLYFYWYRQILGQKVEFLVSFYNNEISEKSEIFDDQFSVERPDGSNFTLKIRSTKLEDSAMYFCASSVMGTINEKLFFGSGTQLSVL.

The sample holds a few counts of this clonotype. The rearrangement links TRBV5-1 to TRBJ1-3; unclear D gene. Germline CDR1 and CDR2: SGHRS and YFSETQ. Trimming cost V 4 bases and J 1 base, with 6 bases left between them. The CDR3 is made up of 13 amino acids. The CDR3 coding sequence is TGCGCCAGCAGCGCTAATTCTGGAAACACCATATATTTT. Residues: CASSANSGNTIYF.

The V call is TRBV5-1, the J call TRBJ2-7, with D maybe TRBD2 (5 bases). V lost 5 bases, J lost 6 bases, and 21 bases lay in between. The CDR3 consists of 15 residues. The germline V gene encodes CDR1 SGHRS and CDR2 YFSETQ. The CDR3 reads CASSSGGGPSGEQYF. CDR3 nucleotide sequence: TGCGCCAGCAGTTCCGGAGGAGGCCCTTCCGGCGAGCAGTACTTC. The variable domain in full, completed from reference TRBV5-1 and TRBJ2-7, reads KAGVTQTPRYLIKTRGQQVTLSCSPISGHRSVSWYQQTPGQGLQFLFEYFSETQRNKGNFPGRFSGRQFSNSRSEMNVSTLELGDSALYLCASSSGGGPSGEQYFGPGTRLTVT.

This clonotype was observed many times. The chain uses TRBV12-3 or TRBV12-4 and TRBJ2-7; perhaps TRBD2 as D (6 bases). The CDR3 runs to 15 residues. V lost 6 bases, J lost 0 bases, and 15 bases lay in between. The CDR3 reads CASSPLAVLSYEQYF. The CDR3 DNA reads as TGTGCCAGCAGCCCCTTAGCGGTACTCTCCTACGAGCAGTACTTC.

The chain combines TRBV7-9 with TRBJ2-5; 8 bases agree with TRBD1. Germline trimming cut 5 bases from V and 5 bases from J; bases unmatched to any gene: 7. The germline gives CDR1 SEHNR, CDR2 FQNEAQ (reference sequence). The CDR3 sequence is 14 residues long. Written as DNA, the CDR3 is TGTGCCAGCAGCAGGGACAGGTGGACCGAGACCCAGTACTTC. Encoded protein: CASSRDRWTETQYF.

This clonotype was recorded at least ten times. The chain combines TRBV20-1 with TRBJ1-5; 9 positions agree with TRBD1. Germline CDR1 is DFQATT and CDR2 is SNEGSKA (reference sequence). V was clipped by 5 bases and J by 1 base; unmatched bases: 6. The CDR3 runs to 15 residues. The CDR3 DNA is TGCAGTGCTGGGACAGGGATCGGAAGCAATCAGCCCCAGCATTTT. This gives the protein CSAGTGIGSNQPQHF.

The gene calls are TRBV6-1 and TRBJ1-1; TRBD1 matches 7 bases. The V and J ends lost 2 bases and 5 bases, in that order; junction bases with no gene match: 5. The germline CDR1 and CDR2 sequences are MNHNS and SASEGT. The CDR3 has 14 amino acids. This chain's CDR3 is CASSEPEGATEAFF. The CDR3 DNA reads TGTGCCAGCAGTGAACCCGAGGGGGCGACTGAAGCTTTCTTT.

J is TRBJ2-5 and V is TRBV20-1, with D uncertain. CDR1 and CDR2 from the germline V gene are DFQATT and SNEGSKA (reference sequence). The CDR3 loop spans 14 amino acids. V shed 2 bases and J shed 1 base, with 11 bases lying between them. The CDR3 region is CSARIPAVQETQYF. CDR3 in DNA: TGCAGTGCTAGAATCCCGGCGGTCCAAGAGACCCAGTACTTC.

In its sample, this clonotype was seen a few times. DNA of the CDR3: TGCAGTGCCCCCGGGACAGGCAGTGGCTACACCTTC. Amino acid sequence: CSAPGTGSGYTF. The chain couples TRBV20-1 to TRBJ1-2; the match to TRBD1 covers 8 bases. Per germline, CDR1 DFQATT and CDR2 SNEGSKA (reference sequence). V shed 6 bases and J 7 bases; nucleotides not matched to a gene: 7. The CDR3 has 12 amino acids.

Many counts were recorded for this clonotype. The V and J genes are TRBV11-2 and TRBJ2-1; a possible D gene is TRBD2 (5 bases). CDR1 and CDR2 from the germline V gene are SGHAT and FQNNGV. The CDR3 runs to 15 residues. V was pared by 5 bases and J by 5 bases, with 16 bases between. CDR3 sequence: CASSGRRTRDNEQFF. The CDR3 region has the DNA TGTGCCAGCAGCGGACGGAGGACGCGTGACAATGAGCAGTTCTTC.

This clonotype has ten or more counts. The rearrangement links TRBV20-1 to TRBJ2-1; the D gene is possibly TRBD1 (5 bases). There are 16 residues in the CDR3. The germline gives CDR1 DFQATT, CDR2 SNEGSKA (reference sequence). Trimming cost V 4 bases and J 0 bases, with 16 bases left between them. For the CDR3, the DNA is TGCAGTGCTAAGGGTAGGGGTGGAAGCTCCTACAATGAGCAGTTCTTC. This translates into CSAKGRGGSSYNEQFF.

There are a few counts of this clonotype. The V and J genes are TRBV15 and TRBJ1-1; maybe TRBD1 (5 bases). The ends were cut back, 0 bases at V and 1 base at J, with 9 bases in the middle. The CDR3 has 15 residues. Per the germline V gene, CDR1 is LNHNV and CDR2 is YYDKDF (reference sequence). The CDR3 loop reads CATSRDSGGNTEAFF. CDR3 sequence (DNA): TGTGCCACCAGCAGAGATTCCGGGGGGAACACTGAAGCTTTCTTT.

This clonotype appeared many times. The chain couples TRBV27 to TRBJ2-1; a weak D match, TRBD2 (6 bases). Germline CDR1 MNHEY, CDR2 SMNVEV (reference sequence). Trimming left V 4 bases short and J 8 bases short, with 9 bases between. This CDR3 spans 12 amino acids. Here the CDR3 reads CASSSRRDEQFF. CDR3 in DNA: TGTGCCAGCAGTTCCCGGAGGGATGAGCAGTTCTTC.

In nucleotides, the CDR3 is TGTGCCAGCAGTTTAGGCGGGAGGGCCGACGAGCAGTACTTC. The encoded protein is CASSLGGRADEQYF. This rearrangement joins TRBV27 to TRBJ2-7; 9 bases line up with TRBD2. V dropped 2 bases and J dropped 5; count of bases not matched to a gene: 4. The CDR3 covers 14 residues. CDR1 MNHEY and CDR2 SMNVEV come from the germline V gene (reference sequence).

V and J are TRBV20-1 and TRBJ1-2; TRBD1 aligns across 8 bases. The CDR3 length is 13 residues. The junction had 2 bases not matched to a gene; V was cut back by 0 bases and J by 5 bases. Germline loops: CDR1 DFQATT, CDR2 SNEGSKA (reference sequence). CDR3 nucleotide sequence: TGCAGTGCTAGAGAGGGACAGGAGTATGGCTACACCTTC. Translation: CSAREGQEYGYTF.

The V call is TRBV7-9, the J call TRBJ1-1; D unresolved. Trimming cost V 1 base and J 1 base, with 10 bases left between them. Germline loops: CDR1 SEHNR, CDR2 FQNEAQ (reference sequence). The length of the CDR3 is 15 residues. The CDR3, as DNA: TGTGCCAGCAGCTTAGTTGGGCTCCCGAACACTGAAGCTTTCTTT. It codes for CASSLVGLPNTEAFF.

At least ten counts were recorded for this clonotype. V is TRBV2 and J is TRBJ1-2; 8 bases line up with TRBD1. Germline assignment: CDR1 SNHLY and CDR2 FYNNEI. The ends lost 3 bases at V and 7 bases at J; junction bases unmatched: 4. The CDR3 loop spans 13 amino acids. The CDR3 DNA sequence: TGTGCCAGCAGTGAGCAGGGGGCGGGTGGCTACACCTTC. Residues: CASSEQGAGGYTF.

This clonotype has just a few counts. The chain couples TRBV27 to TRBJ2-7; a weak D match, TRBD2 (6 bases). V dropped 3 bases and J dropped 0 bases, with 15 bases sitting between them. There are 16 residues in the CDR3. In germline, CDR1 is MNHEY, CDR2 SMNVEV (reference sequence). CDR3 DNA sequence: TGTGCCAGCAGTTTGGGGGGACGGCGCTCCTCCTACGAGCAGTACTTC. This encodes CASSLGGRRSSYEQYF.

CDR3 DNA sequence: TGTGCCAGTAGTATTACGACAGGGGGTCTGAGCTATGGCTACACCTTC. This codes for CASSITTGGLSYGYTF. The chain joins TRBV19 to TRBJ1-2; 9 bases are shared with TRBD1. The CDR3 has 16 amino acids. Germline V CDR1 and CDR2: LNHDA, SQIVND (reference sequence). V lost 3 bases to trimming and J lost 4 bases; unmatched junction nucleotides: 9.

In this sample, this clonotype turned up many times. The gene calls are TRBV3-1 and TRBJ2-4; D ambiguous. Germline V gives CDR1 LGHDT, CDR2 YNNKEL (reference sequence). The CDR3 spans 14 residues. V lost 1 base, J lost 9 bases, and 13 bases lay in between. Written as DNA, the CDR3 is TGTGCCAGCAGCCAAGTATACTTAGAAGGCATTCAGTACTTC. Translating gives CASSQVYLEGIQYF.

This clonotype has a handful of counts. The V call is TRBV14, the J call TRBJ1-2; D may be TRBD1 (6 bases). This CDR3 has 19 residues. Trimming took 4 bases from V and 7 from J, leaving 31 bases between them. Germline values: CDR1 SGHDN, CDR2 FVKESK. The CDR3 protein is CASSPLLSYRDRSSSGYTF. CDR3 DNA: TGTGCCAGCAGCCCCCTTTTGAGCTACAGGGATCGGTCCTCAAGTGGCTACACCTTC. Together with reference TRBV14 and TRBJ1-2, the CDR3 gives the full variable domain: EAGVTQFPSHSVIEKGQTVTLRCDPISGHDNLYWYRRVMGKEIKFLLHFVKESKQDESGMPNNRFLAERTGGTYSTLKVQPAELEDSGVYFCASSPLLSYRDRSSSGYTFGSGTRLTVV.

CDR3 nucleotide sequence: TGCAGTGCTAGAGATTCGGAGGGGGCCGGTTCCTACAATGAGCAGTTCTTC. Encoded protein: CSARDSEGAGSYNEQFF. The chain employs TRBV20-1 and TRBJ2-1, with a possible D match to TRBD1 (7 bases). The V and J ends lost 0 bases and 1 base respectively, with 16 bases between them. This CDR3 contains 17 residues. Germline V CDR1 and CDR2: DFQATT, SNEGSKA (reference sequence).

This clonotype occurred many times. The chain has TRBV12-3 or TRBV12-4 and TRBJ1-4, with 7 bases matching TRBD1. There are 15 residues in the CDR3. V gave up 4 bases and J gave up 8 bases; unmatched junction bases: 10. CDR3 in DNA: TGTGCCAGCAGTTCCAGGGGGGGCGCGAGGGAAAAACTGTTTTTT. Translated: CASSSRGGAREKLFF.

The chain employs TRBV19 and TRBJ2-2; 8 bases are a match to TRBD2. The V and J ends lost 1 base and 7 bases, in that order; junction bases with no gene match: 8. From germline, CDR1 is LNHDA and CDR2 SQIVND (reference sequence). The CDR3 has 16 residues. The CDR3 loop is CASSIAGSGIGGELFF. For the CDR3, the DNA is TGTGCCAGTAGTATAGCTGGTAGCGGGATTGGCGGGGAGCTGTTTTTT.

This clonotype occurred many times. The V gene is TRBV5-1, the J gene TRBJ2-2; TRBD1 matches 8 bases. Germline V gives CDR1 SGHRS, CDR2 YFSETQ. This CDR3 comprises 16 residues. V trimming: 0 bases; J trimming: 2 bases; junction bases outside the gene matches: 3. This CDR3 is CASSLVGQGNTGELFF. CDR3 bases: TGCGCCAGCAGCTTGGTCGGACAGGGTAACACCGGGGAGCTGTTTTTT.

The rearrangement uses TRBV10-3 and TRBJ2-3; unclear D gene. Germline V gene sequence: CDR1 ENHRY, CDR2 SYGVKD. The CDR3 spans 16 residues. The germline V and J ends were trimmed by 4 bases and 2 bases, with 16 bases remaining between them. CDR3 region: CAISAESADFTDTQYF. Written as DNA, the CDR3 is TGTGCCATCAGTGCCGAATCAGCAGACTTCACAGATACGCAGTATTTT.

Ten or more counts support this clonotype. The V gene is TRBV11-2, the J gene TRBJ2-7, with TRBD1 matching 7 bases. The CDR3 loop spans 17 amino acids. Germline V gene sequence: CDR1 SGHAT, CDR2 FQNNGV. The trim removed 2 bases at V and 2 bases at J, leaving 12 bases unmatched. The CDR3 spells CASSLRGPLILAYEQYF. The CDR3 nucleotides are TGTGCCAGCAGCTTAAGGGGGCCATTAATCCTCGCCTACGAGCAGTACTTC.

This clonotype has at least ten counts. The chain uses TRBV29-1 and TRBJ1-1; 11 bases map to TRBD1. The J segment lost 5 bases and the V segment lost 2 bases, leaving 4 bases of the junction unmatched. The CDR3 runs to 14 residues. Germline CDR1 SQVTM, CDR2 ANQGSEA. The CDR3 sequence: CSVERGQGATEAFF. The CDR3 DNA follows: TGCAGCGTTGAACGAGGACAGGGGGCTACTGAAGCTTTCTTT.

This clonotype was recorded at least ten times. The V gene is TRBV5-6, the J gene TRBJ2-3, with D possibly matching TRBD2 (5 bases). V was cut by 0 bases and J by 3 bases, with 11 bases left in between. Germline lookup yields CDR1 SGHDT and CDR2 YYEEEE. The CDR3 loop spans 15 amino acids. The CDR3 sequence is CASSLERGFTDTQYF. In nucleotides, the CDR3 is TGTGCCAGCAGCTTGGAGAGAGGGTTTACAGATACGCAGTATTTT.

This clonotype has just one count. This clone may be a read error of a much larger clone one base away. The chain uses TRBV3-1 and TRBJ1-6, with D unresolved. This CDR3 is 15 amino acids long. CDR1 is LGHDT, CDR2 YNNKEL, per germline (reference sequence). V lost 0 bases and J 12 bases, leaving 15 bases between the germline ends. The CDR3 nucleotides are TGTGCCAGCAGCCAAGATCAAGGCCCCAATGGACCCCTCCACTTT. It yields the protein CASSQDQGPNGPLHF.

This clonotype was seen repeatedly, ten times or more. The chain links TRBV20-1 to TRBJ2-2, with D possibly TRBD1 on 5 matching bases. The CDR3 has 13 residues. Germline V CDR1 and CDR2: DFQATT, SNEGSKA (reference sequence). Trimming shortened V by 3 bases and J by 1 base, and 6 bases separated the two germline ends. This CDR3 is CSASRGNTGELFF. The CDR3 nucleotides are TGCAGTGCTAGTAGGGGGAACACCGGGGAGCTGTTTTTT.